This entry lists 10 T cell receptor beta chains sequenced from one sample in a study of T-cell reconstitution after alpha-beta-depleted transplantation in children. The TCRbeta library incorporated unique molecular identifiers. TCRdb ran MiXCR on the PCR reads and lists one entry per CDR3 protein. In the table there are 300,000 or so distinct CDR3 sequences, around 20% of which are singletons. The material was PBMCs, mostly from graft donor cells, obtained 180 days after TCRalphabeta/CD19-depleted stem cell transplant. Every receptor here comes from a male patient younger than 18 who had a stem cell transplant for acute lymphoblastic leukemia, so the T cells may come from the graft donor.

The table lists this clonotype with a few counts. The chain is built from TRBV5-1 and TRBJ2-7, with 11 bases aligning to TRBD1. Germline assignment: CDR1 SGHRS and CDR2 YFSETQ. CDR3 length: 18 amino acids. The J segment lost 4 bases and the V segment lost 4 bases, leaving 16 bases of the junction unmatched. The CDR3 protein is CASSQDRGLLRTQYEQYF. CDR3 coding DNA: TGCGCCAGCAGCCAGGACAGGGGGCTTCTCCGGACCCAGTACGAGCAGTACTTC.

This clonotype was seen at least ten times. The chain couples TRBV5-1 to TRBJ1-2, with TRBD1 as a possible D gene (5 bases). The CDR3 totals 15 residues. Germline-derived CDR1 and CDR2 are SGHRS and YFSETQ. Trimming pared 4 bases from V and 2 bases from J, leaving 15 bases between. CDR3 residues: CASSLGTYLNYGYTF. The DNA of the CDR3 is TGCGCCAGCAGCCTGGGGACTTATCTGAACTATGGCTACACCTTC.

There are a few counts of this clonotype. This chain joins TRBV6-2 or TRBV6-3 and TRBJ2-7; 14 bases map to TRBD2. Per the germline V gene, CDR1 is MNHEY and CDR2 is SVGEGT. The CDR3 has 14 amino acids. The V gene end was trimmed by 4 bases and the J gene end by 6 bases; junction bases not matched to a gene: 2. CDR3 nucleotides: TGTGCCAGCAGTTGGGGACTAGCGGGAGCCGAGCAGTACTTC. It translates to CASSWGLAGAEQYF.

Only a few counts were recorded for this clonotype. The chain joins TRBV5-1 to TRBJ2-7; perhaps TRBD1 as D (5 bases). V lost 1 base and J lost 2, with 7 bases in between. The germline gives CDR1 SGHRS, CDR2 YFSETQ. The CDR3 is 13 residues long. As DNA, the CDR3 is TGCGCCAGCAGCTTGTCGACAGCCTACGAGCAGTACTTC. As protein: CASSLSTAYEQYF.

The rearrangement joins TRBV28 to TRBJ2-7; 9 positions agree with TRBD1. The CDR3 contains 15 residues. CDR1 and CDR2 (germline): MDHEN, SYDVKM. J was trimmed by 3 bases and V by 5 bases; bases with no gene match: 8. CDR3 DNA: TGTGCCAGCAGTATGACCGGGACAGGGCTCTACGAGCAGTACTTC. It is translated as CASSMTGTGLYEQYF.

The chain carries TRBV7-8 and TRBJ1-1; no clear D gene. V lost 3 bases and J 2 bases, leaving 4 bases between the germline ends. From germline, CDR1 is SGHVS and CDR2 FQNEAQ. The CDR3 contains 12 residues. CDR3 in DNA: TGTGCCAGCAGCTTGTTTAACACTGAAGCTTTCTTT. Translating gives CASSLFNTEAFF.

The genes are TRBV11-3 and TRBJ2-1, with 8 positions matching TRBD1. The V gene's germline CDR1 is SGHNT and CDR2 YENEEA. The CDR3 loop spans 15 amino acids. Germline trimming cut 8 bases from V and 6 bases from J; bases unmatched to any gene: 12. CDR3 sequence: CASLGSGGTFNEQFF. CDR3 DNA: TGTGCCAGCTTAGGGTCAGGGGGCACTTTCAATGAGCAGTTCTTC.

CDR3 region: CASGLVEPNVLHF. DNA of the CDR3: TGTGCTAGTGGTTTGGTTGAACCAAACGTCCTCCACTTT. The J gene is TRBJ1-6, the V gene TRBV12-5; D is unclear. V was trimmed by 0 bases and J by 15 bases, leaving 12 bases between them. Germline V lookup: CDR1 LGHNT, CDR2 FRNRAP. The CDR3 is made up of 13 amino acids.

This clonotype occurred a few times. CDR3 nucleotides: TGCGCCAGCAGCTTGGGGACAGGGGTGTCGGTCGGGGAGCTGTTTTTT. Translated: CASSLGTGVSVGELFF. The chain recombines TRBV5-1 with TRBJ2-2; 9 bases align to TRBD1. The V gene end was trimmed by 0 bases and the J gene end by 7 bases; junction bases not matched to a gene: 7. CDR3 length: 16 residues. CDR1 SGHRS and CDR2 YFSETQ come from the germline V gene.

This clonotype was seen more than once but under ten times. The J gene is TRBJ2-7, the V gene TRBV7-3, with 10 nucleotides matching TRBD2. CDR1 and CDR2 (germline): SGHTA, FQGTGA. The CDR3 is 15 amino acids. Unmatched junction bases numbered 3, after V lost 2 bases and J lost 2 bases. The CDR3 region is CASSLVAGGAYEQYF. In DNA form, the CDR3 reads TGTGCCAGCAGCTTAGTAGCGGGAGGAGCCTACGAGCAGTACTTC. The full variable domain, with the rest looked up from reference TRBV7-3 and TRBJ2-7, is GAGVSQTPSNKVTEKGKYVELRCDPISGHTALYWYRQSLGQGPEFLIYFQGTGAADDSGLPNDRFFAVRPEGSVSTLKIQRTERGDSAVYLCASSLVAGGAYEQYFGPGTRLTVT.